The T cell receptor beta chain under discussion was sequenced for a study of shared clonotypes between healthy human individuals. Study-wide findings and caveats: Collection of samples was limited to blood; tissue repertoires likely differ.

The study ran the assay at deep level. Only in-frame clones appear in the TCRdb table, and some are missing; sequencing was by immunoSEQ multiplex PCR. The sample shows roughly 2.6 million clones, roughly 92% of them seen only once. For this clone: Antigen unknown.

The V gene's germline CDR1 is SGHRS and CDR2 YFSETQ. With 2 bases removed from V and 1 base from J, the gap between germline ends came to 10 bases. The CDR3 contains 14 residues. This receptor was taken from a man aged 18-30 years in good health. Sequencing used naive CD4+ T cells sorted from blood. Noted subset: CD45RA+ positively selected. This chain joins TRBV5-1 and TRBJ2-7; D gene unclear. CDR3 amino acids: CASSFRPESYEQYF. The CDR3 DNA sequence: TGCGCCAGCAGCTTTCGCCCTGAGTCCTACGAGCAGTACTTC.